This TCR beta chain was obtained from a study of beta chain features in type 1 diabetes. About the research overall: No patient-donor differences in age, gender, total cells or subset yield.

Study findings and constraints: Insertions were fewer and deletions more numerous at VDJ junctions in type 1 diabetes patients.

CDR3 length: 13 residues. CDR1 and CDR2 (germline): LGHNA, YSLEER. V shed 4 bases and J 6 bases; nucleotides not matched to a gene: 4. Of the isolated RNA, all was reverse transcribed, and so the sequenced material was expressed TCRB transcripts. Average reads for naive, central memory and regulatory T cell samples were about 3.57 million. Using immunoSEQ multiplex PCR, the repertoire was profiled, and TCRdb retains in-frame clones only, with some absent. Here the sample spans roughly 180,000 clones, roughly an eighth being singletons. One heparinised draw, averaging around 120 mL, was taken per donor. There are a few counts of this clone. Antigen unknown.

The sample comprised central memory CD4+ T cells from blood. The chain couples TRBV4-3 to TRBJ2-3, with 7 bases identical to TRBD2. This clonotype was obtained from a woman aged 18 to 35 in good health. The chain's CDR3 is CASSRTSQDTQYF. The CDR3 DNA sequence: TGCGCCAGCAGCCGGACTAGTCAGGATACGCAGTATTTT.